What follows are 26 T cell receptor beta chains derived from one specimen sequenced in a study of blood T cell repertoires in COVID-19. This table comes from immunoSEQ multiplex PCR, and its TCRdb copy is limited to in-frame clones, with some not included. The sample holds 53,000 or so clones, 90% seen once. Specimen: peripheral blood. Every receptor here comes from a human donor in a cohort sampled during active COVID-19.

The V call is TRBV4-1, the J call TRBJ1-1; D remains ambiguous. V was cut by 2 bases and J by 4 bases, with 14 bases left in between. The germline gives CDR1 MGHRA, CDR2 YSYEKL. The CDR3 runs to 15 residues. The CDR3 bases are TGCGCCAGCAGCCAAAGAGCACTGAGTGCCACTGAAGCTTTCTTT. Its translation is CASSQRALSATEAFF.

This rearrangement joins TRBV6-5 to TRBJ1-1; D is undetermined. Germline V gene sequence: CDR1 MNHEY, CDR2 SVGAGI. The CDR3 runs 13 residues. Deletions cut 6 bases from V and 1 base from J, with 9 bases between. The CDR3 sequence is CASRFSGNTEAFF. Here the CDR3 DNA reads TGTGCCAGCAGATTTTCAGGGAACACTGAAGCTTTCTTT.

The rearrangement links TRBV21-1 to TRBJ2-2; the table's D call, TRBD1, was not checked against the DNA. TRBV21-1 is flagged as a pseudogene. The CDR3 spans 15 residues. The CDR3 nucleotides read TGTGCCAGCAGCGAAGACAGGGGTAACACCGGGGAGCTGTTTTTT. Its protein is CASSEDRGNTGELFF.

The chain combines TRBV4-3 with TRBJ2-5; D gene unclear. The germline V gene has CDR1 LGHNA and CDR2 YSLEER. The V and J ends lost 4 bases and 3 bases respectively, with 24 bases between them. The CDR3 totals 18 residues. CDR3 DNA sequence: TGCGCCAGCAGCCGAGATCCGCCCCGACAAGACGTCGAAGAGACCCAGTACTTC. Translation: CASSRDPPRQDVEETQYF.

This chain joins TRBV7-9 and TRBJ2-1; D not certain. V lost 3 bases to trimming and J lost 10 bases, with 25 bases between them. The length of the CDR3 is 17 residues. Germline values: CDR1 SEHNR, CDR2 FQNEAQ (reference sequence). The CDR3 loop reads CASSFYPLRFGPREQFF. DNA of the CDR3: TGTGCCAGCAGCTTCTATCCCCTCCGGTTTGGTCCCCGGGAGCAGTTCTTC.

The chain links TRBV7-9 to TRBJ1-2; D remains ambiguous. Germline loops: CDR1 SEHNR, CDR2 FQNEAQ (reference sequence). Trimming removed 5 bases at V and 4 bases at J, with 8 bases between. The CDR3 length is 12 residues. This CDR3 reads CASSINSYGYTF. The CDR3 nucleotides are TGTGCCAGCAGCATTAACAGCTATGGCTACACCTTC.

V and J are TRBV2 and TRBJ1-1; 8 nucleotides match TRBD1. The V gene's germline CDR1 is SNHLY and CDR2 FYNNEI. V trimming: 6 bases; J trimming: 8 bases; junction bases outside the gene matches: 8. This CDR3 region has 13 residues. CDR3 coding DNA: TGTGCCAGCAGCATGGGGACAGGTCCCGAAGCTTTCTTT. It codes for CASSMGTGPEAFF.

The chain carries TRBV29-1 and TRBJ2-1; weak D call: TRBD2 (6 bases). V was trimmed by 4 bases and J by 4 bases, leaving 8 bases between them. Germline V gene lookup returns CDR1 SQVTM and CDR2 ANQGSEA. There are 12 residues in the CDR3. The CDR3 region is CSVGGTYNEQFF. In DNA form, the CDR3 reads TGCAGCGTTGGCGGGACTTACAATGAGCAGTTCTTC.

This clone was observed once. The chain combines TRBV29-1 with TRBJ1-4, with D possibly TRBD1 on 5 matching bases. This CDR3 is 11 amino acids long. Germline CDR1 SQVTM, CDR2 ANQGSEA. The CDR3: CSATEGEKLFF. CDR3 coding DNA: TGCAGTGCGACGGAGGGGGAAAAACTGTTTTTT.

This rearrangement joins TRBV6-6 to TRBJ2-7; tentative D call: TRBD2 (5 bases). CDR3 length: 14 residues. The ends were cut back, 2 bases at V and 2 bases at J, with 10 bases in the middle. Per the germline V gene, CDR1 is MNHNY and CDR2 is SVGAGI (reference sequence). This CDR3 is CASSYGRAAYEQYF. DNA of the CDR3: TGTGCCAGCAGTTACGGGCGGGCCGCCTACGAGCAGTACTTC.

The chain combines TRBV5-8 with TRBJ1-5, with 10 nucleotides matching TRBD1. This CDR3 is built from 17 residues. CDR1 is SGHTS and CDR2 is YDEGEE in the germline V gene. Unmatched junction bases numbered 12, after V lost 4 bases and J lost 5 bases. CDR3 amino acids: CASSPDRGQVEDQPQHF. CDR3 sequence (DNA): TGTGCCAGCAGCCCCGACAGGGGGCAAGTTGAAGATCAGCCCCAGCATTTT.

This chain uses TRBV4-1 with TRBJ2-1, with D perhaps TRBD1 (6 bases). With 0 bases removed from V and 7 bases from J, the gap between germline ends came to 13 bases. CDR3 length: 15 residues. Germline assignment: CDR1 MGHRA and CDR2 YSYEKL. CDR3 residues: CASSQDRQVGNEQFF. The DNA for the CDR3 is TGCGCCAGCAGCCAAGATCGACAGGTAGGAAATGAGCAGTTCTTC.

In nucleotides, the CDR3 is TGCGCCAGCAGCCAAGCGGCCGGGACAGGCTGGACTGAAGCTTTCTTT. This codes for CASSQAAGTGWTEAFF. The J gene is TRBJ1-1, the V gene TRBV4-3, with TRBD1 matching over 8 bases. The CDR3 spans 16 residues. CDR1 is LGHNA and CDR2 is YSLEER in the germline V gene. Germline trimming cut 1 base from V and 5 bases from J; bases unmatched to any gene: 9.

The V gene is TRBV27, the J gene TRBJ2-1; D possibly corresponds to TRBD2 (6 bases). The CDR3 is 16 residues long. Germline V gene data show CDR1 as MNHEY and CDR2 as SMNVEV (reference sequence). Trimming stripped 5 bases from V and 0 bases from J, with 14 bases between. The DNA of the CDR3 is TGTGCCAGCAGTCAAACCCGGGGGAACTCCTACAATGAGCAGTTCTTC. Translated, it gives CASSQTRGNSYNEQFF.

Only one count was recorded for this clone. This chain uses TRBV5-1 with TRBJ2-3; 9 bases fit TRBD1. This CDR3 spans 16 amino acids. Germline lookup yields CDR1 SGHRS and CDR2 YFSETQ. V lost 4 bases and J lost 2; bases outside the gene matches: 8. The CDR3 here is CASSSSTGGLTDTQYF. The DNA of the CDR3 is TGCGCCAGCAGCAGCTCGACAGGGGGTCTCACAGATACGCAGTATTTT.

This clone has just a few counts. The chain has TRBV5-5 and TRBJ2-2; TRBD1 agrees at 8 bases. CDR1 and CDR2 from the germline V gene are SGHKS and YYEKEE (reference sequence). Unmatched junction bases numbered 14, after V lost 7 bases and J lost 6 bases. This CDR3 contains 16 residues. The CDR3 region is CASWVRTGLIPGELFF. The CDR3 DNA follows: TGTGCCAGCTGGGTGCGGACAGGGCTTATCCCCGGGGAGCTGTTTTTT. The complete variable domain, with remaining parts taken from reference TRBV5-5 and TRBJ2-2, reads DAGVTQSPTHLIKTRGQQVTLRCSPISGHKSVSWYQQVLGQGPQFIFQYYEKEERGRGNFPDRFSARQFPNYSSELNVNALLLGDSALYLCASWVRTGLIPGELFFGEGSRLTVL.

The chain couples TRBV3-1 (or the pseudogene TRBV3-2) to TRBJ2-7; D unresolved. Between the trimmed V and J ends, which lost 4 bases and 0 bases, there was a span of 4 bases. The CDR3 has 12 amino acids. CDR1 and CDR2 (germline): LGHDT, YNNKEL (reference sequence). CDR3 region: CASSPNSYEQYF. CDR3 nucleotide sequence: TGTGCCAGCAGCCCCAACTCCTACGAGCAGTACTTC.

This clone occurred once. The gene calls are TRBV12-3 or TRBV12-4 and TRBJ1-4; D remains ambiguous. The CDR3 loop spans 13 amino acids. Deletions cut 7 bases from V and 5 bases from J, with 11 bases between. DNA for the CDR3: TGTGCCAGCACCCAGACTGTAAATGAAAAACTGTTTTTT. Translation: CASTQTVNEKLFF.

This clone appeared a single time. CDR3 in amino acids: CASRESTGNTEAFF. The CDR3 nucleotides are TGTGCCAGTAGAGAGTCGACAGGCAACACTGAAGCTTTCTTT. The V gene is TRBV19, the J gene TRBJ1-1; D is possibly TRBD1 (6 bases). V lost 6 bases to trimming and J lost 2 bases, with 13 bases between them. Germline CDR1 LNHDA, CDR2 SQIVND (reference sequence). This CDR3 is built from 14 residues.

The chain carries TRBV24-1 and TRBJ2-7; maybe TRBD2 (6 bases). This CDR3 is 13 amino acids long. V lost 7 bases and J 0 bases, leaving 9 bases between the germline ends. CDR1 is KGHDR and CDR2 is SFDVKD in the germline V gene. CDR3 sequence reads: CATRDGSSYEQYV. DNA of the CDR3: TGTGCCACCAGGGACGGGAGCTCCTACGAGCAGTACGTC.

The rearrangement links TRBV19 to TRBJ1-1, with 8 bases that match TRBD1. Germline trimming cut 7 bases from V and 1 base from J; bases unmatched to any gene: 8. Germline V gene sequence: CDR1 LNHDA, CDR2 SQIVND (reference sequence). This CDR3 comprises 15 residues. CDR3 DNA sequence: TGTGCCAGTAAATTCGGGACAGGCGAGAACACTGAAGCTTTCTTT. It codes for CASKFGTGENTEAFF.

Here the CDR3 reads CASSLPASNTGELFF. The CDR3, as DNA: TGTGCCAGCAGCTTACCAGCGTCGAACACCGGGGAGCTGTTTTTT. This chain links TRBV7-2 with TRBJ2-2, with no clear D. Trimming stripped 2 bases from V and 0 bases from J, with 7 bases between. Germline V gives CDR1 SGHTA, CDR2 FQGNSA. The CDR3 contains 15 residues.

CDR3 in DNA: TGTGCCAGCAGTTCTCCGGGGGGCCAAGAGACCCAGTACTTC. The encoded protein is CASSSPGGQETQYF. V usage is TRBV28 and J usage is TRBJ2-5; 7 positions match TRBD2. The CDR3 extends over 14 amino acids. Germline CDR1 reads MDHEN; CDR2 reads SYDVKM. V lost 4 bases to trimming and J lost 1 base; unmatched junction nucleotides: 3.

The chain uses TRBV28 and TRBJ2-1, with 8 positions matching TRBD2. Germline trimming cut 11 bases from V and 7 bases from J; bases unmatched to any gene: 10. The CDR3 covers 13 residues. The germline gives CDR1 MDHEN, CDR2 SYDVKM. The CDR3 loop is CASGREDLNEQFF. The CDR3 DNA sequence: TGTGCCTCTGGGCGGGAGGACTTAAATGAGCAGTTCTTC.

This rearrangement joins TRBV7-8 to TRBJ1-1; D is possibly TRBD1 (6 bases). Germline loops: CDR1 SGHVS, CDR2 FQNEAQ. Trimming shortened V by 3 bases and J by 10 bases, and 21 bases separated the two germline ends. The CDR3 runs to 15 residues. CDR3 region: CASSLYHGDPRGAFF. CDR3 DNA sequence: TGTGCCAGCAGCTTGTACCACGGGGACCCCAGGGGAGCTTTCTTT.

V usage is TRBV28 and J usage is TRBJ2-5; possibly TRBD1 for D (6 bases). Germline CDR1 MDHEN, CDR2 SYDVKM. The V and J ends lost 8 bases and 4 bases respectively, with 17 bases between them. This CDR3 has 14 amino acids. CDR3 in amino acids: CASATGILAETQYF. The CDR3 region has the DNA TGTGCCAGCGCGACAGGAATTTTAGCAGAGACCCAGTACTTC.